These 8 T cell receptor beta chains share one sample of origin, sequenced in a study of control samples from healthy donors and cancer patients. Here immunoSEQ multiplex PCR was the method, and the copy in TCRdb shows in-frame clones only, minus some. Of some 90,000 clones detected, less than 90% appear once; the ten largest clones hold 7.5% to 8%. The sequencing input was blood. Every receptor here comes from a woman aged 55-70 years in good health.

CDR3 bases: TGCGCCAGCAGCCAGGACAGACAAACTTCAGATACGCAGTATTTT. Its protein product is CASSQDRQTSDTQYF. The V and J genes are TRBV4-3 and TRBJ2-3, with D perhaps matching TRBD1 (6 bases). The CDR3 covers 15 residues. The germline CDR1 and CDR2 sequences are LGHNA and YSLEER. V was pared by 3 bases and J by 4 bases, with 14 bases between.

The chain uses TRBV7-2 and TRBJ2-3, with D unresolved. Germline CDR1 and CDR2: SGHTA and FQGNSA. Trimming shortened V by 2 bases and J by 9 bases, and 6 bases separated the two germline ends. The CDR3 length is 11 residues. The CDR3 here is CASSLYETQYF. CDR3 sequence (DNA): TGTGCCAGCAGCTTATACGAGACGCAGTATTTT.

This clone came up once. Written as DNA, the CDR3 is TGTGCCAGCTCACAGGGGTACTACGAGCAGTACTTC. Its translation: CASSQGYYEQYF. The chain links TRBV18 to TRBJ2-7; tentative D call: TRBD1 (5 bases). Germline-derived CDR1 and CDR2 are KGHSH and LQKENI. Deletions cut 4 bases from V and 3 bases from J, with 7 bases between. The CDR3 loop spans 12 amino acids.

The rearrangement links TRBV16 to TRBJ1-5; D unresolved. This CDR3 region has 13 residues. CDR1 is KGHSY, CDR2 FQNENV, per germline. V was cut by 2 bases and J by 6 bases, with 8 bases left in between. The CDR3, as DNA: TGTGCCAGCAGCCAAGATAGCGGTCAGCCCCAGCATTTT. Translation gives CASSQDSGQPQHF.

This chain links TRBV18 with TRBJ1-6; 8 positions agree with TRBD1. This CDR3 contains 14 residues. Per the germline V gene, CDR1 is KGHSH and CDR2 is LQKENI. V lost 3 bases and J lost 10; bases outside the gene matches: 5. CDR3 loop: CASSPDRVWSPLHF. In DNA form, the CDR3 reads TGTGCCAGCTCACCGGACAGGGTTTGGTCACCCCTCCACTTT.

V usage is TRBV18 and J usage is TRBJ1-5; no clear D. The CDR3 is 13 amino acids. Per the germline V gene, CDR1 is KGHSH and CDR2 is LQKENI. V was cut by 5 bases and J by 5 bases, with 10 bases left in between. The CDR3 DNA sequence: TGTGCCAGCTCATTGCAACATGATCAGCCCCAGCATTTT. As protein: CASSLQHDQPQHF. The variable domain in full, completed from reference TRBV18 and TRBJ1-5, reads NAGVMQNPRHLVRRRGQEARLRCSPMKGHSHVYWYRQLPEEGLKFMVYLQKENIIDESGMPKERFSAEFPKEGPSILRIQQVVRGDSAAYFCASSLQHDQPQHFGDGTRLSIL.

The DNA for the CDR3 is TGTGCCAGCAGCTCGTCGGGTTCGGGGGGTTATGGCTACACCTTC. Translating gives CASSSSGSGGYGYTF. V gene TRBV7-9 combines with J gene TRBJ1-2, with D possibly being TRBD1 (5 bases). The V end lost 4 bases, the J end lost 5 bases, and 17 bases lay between the germline ends. CDR3 size: 15 residues. Germline V lookup: CDR1 SEHNR, CDR2 FQNEAQ (reference sequence).

This clone was observed a single time. The V gene is TRBV30, the J gene TRBJ1-5, with D perhaps matching TRBD1 (5 bases). V lost 0 bases and J lost 7, with 10 bases in between. The CDR3 covers 13 residues. Germline V gives CDR1 GTSNPN, CDR2 SVGIG (reference sequence). The DNA of the CDR3 is TGTGCCTGGAGTGTACAGGAAGGGCAGCCCCAGCATTTT. Translation: CAWSVQEGQPQHF. Full variable domain (outside the CDR3, taken from reference TRBV30 and TRBJ1-5): SQTIHQWPATLVQPVGSPLSLECTVEGTSNPNLYWYRQAAGRGLQLLFYSVGIGQISSEVPQNLSASRPQDRQFILSSKKLLLSDSGFYLCAWSVQEGQPQHFGDGTRLSIL.